Below are 20 T cell receptor beta chains sequenced from a single sample in a study of regulatory T cells in long-lasting Graves disease. Documented time point: newly diagnosed GD, antithyroid drugs for less than 3 months. The TCR library was prepared using RNA isolated from PBMCs. Building of the TCR beta libraries involved iRepertoire HTBI primers and Arm-PCR of CDR3 regions. TCRdb redid the calling of the multiplex PCR reads with MiXCR, one entry per CDR3 protein. Of about 420,000 distinct CDR3 sequences in the sample, around 15% were seen once. This sample also appeared in a second study, on T cells in Graves' hyperthyroidism and ophthalmopathy.

The sequencing here drew on peripheral blood mononuclear cells (PBMCs), taken at new diagnosis, from a patient treated with antithyroid drugs. These receptors all come from a young woman with Graves disease.

This clonotype was observed a handful of times. J is TRBJ2-7 and V is TRBV7-9; D is uncertain. The length of the CDR3 is 14 residues. Germline values: CDR1 SEHNR, CDR2 FQNEAQ (reference sequence). The germline V and J ends were trimmed by 3 bases and 2 bases, with 11 bases remaining between them. CDR3 in amino acids: CASSFNPGTYEQYF. CDR3 coding DNA: TGTGCCAGCAGCTTTAATCCAGGTACCTACGAGCAGTACTTC.

There are a few counts of this clonotype. The V gene is TRBV30, the J gene TRBJ1-6; TRBD1 is a possible D gene (6 bases). The ends were cut back, 3 bases at V and 8 bases at J, with 14 bases in the middle. The CDR3 contains 14 residues. The germline CDR1 and CDR2 sequences are GTSNPN and SVGIG (reference sequence). CDR3 sequence (DNA): TGTGCCTGGAGCAGGGGAATTGGGGATTCACCCCTCCACTTT. Translating it yields CAWSRGIGDSPLHF.

The J gene is TRBJ2-7, the V gene TRBV7-8; the match to TRBD2 covers 8 bases. With 5 bases clipped from V and 7 bases from J, the junction kept 13 bases outside the gene matches. This CDR3 comprises 15 residues. Looked up from germline, CDR1 is SGHVS and CDR2 is FQNEAQ. The CDR3 bases are TGTGCCAGCAGCCAACCAGCGGGAGTCGTGGGGGAGCAGTACTTC. Translating gives CASSQPAGVVGEQYF.

V usage is TRBV28 and J usage is TRBJ2-5, with TRBD2 matching 7 bases. This CDR3 is 17 amino acids long. Germline assignment: CDR1 MDHEN and CDR2 SYDVKM. Trimming cost V 5 bases and J 4 bases; bases outside gene matches: 16. The CDR3 reads CASSHQAGRRGPETQYF. The DNA for the CDR3 is TGTGCCAGCAGTCATCAAGCGGGAAGAAGGGGACCAGAGACCCAGTACTTC.

There are many counts of this clonotype. This rearrangement joins TRBV28 to TRBJ2-7; 8 positions match TRBD2. The CDR3 has 13 amino acids. Germline V gene sequence: CDR1 MDHEN, CDR2 SYDVKM. Germline trimming cut 2 bases from V and 9 bases from J; bases unmatched to any gene: 6. In DNA form, the CDR3 reads TGTGCCAGCAGTTTAACTCCGGGAGGGCGGCAGTACTTC. Its protein is CASSLTPGGRQYF.

The chain links TRBV7-9 to TRBJ2-1; D is undetermined. CDR1 SEHNR and CDR2 FQNEAQ come from the germline V gene (reference sequence). The CDR3 is made up of 17 amino acids. Trimming took off 1 base at V and 4 bases at J, with 17 bases between the two ends. Here the CDR3 reads CASSLEDSTTPYNEQFF. The DNA for the CDR3 is TGTGCCAGCAGCTTAGAGGATAGTACAACCCCGTACAATGAGCAGTTCTTC.

V and J are TRBV20-1 and TRBJ2-5; D remains unclear. The CDR3 sequence is 14 residues long. In germline, CDR1 is DFQATT, CDR2 SNEGSKA (reference sequence). Trimming shortened V by 3 bases and J by 5 bases, and 16 bases separated the two germline ends. CDR3: CSARGLSAVETQYF. CDR3 DNA sequence: TGCAGTGCTAGGGGCTTATCAGCTGTGGAGACCCAGTACTTC.

This sequence joins TRBV12-3 or TRBV12-4 and TRBJ2-7, with D uncertain. This CDR3 spans 14 amino acids. Trimming took 4 bases from V and 0 from J, leaving 10 bases between them. The CDR3 here is CASSYKSASYEQYF. The DNA of the CDR3 is TGTGCCAGCAGTTACAAGTCGGCCTCCTACGAGCAGTACTTC.

This clonotype was found a few times. This chain uses TRBV6-1 with TRBJ1-6; D not certain. The CDR3 length is 13 residues. Looked up from germline, CDR1 is MNHNS and CDR2 is SASEGT. V lost 8 bases and J 4 bases, leaving 9 bases between the germline ends. CDR3 residues: CASCNIYNSPLHF. CDR3 in DNA: TGTGCCAGCTGCAACATATATAATTCACCCCTCCACTTT.

The chain has TRBV29-1 and TRBJ1-1, with D unresolved. Germline V CDR1 and CDR2: SQVTM, ANQGSEA. The CDR3 is 14 residues long. Trimming took off 4 bases at V and 0 bases at J, with 12 bases between the two ends. The CDR3 DNA reads as TGCAGCGTTGGAAGTCGGACCATGAACACTGAAGCTTTCTTT. Translation: CSVGSRTMNTEAFF. Full variable domain (missing parts from reference TRBV29-1 and TRBJ1-1): SAVISQKPSRDICQRGTSLTIQCQVDSQVTMMFWYRQQPGQSLTLIATANQGSEATYESGFVIDKFPISRPNLTFSTLTVSNMSPEDSSIYLCSVGSRTMNTEAFFGQGTRLTVV.

CDR3 loop: CSISGRITDTQYF. The DNA of the CDR3 is TGCAGCATTAGCGGGAGGATCACAGATACGCAGTATTTT. The J gene is TRBJ2-3, the V gene TRBV29-1, with TRBD2 identical over 10 bases. This CDR3 region has 13 residues. Germline loops: CDR1 SQVTM, CDR2 ANQGSEA. The trim removed 8 bases at V and 2 bases at J, leaving 4 bases unmatched.

This clonotype was detected only once. The chain recombines TRBV12-3 or TRBV12-4 with TRBJ2-1, with D possibly being TRBD1 (6 bases). The J call could be wrong; TRBJ2-7 is a better fit for the DNA end. This CDR3 comprises 16 residues. CDR3 in DNA: TGTGCCAGCACTAAGAGAAGAGGACAGCCCCCCAATGAGCAGTACTTC. Translating it yields CASTKRRGQPPNEQYF.

Only a few counts were recorded for this clonotype. V and J are TRBV3-1 and TRBJ2-3; D not resolved. The CDR3 has 13 amino acids. V lost 4 bases and J 6 bases, leaving 11 bases between the germline ends. The germline CDR1 and CDR2 sequences are LGHDT and YNNKEL (reference sequence). The CDR3 protein is CASSPRSQDTQYF. CDR3 in DNA: TGTGCCAGCAGCCCCCGCAGCCAGGATACGCAGTATTTT.

The chain uses TRBV12-3 or TRBV12-4 and TRBJ2-7; D ambiguous. There are 14 residues in the CDR3. The V gene lost 7 bases and the J gene lost 3 bases, with 16 bases spanning the gap. This CDR3 reads CASTERAGYYEQYF. The CDR3 nucleotides read TGTGCCAGCACCGAAAGGGCAGGTTACTACGAGCAGTACTTC.

The rearrangement joins TRBV13 to TRBJ2-1; 13 bases are shared with TRBD2. V shed 1 base and J 10 bases; nucleotides not matched to a gene: 4. The CDR3 sequence is 15 residues long. Germline CDR1 PRHDT, CDR2 FYEKMQ (reference sequence). In nucleotides, the CDR3 is TGTGCCAGCAGCTTAGCAGCGACTAGCGGGAGGGAGCAGTTCTTC. Protein: CASSLAATSGREQFF.

This clonotype occurred many times. The chain recombines TRBV12-3 or TRBV12-4 with TRBJ1-5; D remains unclear. Trimming cost V 6 bases and J 4 bases, with 16 bases left between them. This CDR3 region has 15 residues. CDR3 bases: TGTGCCAGCAGACCTGACATCATCAGGAATCAGCCCCAGCATTTT. Its protein product is CASRPDIIRNQPQHF.

In its sample, this clonotype was seen many times. This chain joins TRBV6-1 and TRBJ2-7; 9 bases are a match to TRBD2. CDR1 MNHNS and CDR2 SASEGT come from the germline V gene. The CDR3 has 16 residues. Trimming at V came to 8 bases and at J to 3 bases, leaving 14 bases not matched to a gene. CDR3 region: CASSPAPASGVYEQYF. As DNA, the CDR3 is TGTGCCAGCTCCCCAGCCCCCGCTAGCGGGGTCTACGAGCAGTACTTC.

As regards this clonotype: Just one base apart from a much larger clone, this may be a read error. The chain recombines TRBV12-3 or TRBV12-4 with TRBJ2-3; no definite D call. This CDR3 contains 16 residues. The DNA for the CDR3 is TGTGCCGGCAGTTTTTTTAGGTCGACTAGCACAGATACGCAGTATTTT. Residues: CAGSFFRSTSTDTQYF.

This clonotype showed up many times. J is TRBJ1-2 and V is TRBV27; weak D call: TRBD1 (6 bases). V lost 0 bases, J lost 5 bases, and 10 bases lay in between. CDR3 length equals 14 residues. From germline, CDR1 is MNHEY and CDR2 SMNVEV (reference sequence). CDR3 amino acids: CASSLSRQVYGYTF. The CDR3, as DNA: TGTGCCAGCAGTTTATCGCGACAGGTTTATGGCTACACCTTC.

V gene TRBV5-6 combines with J gene TRBJ1-1, with no clear D. Germline CDR1 is SGHDT and CDR2 is YYEEEE. The V end was cut by 3 bases, the J end by 6 bases, with 12 bases between. The CDR3 loop spans 13 amino acids. The CDR3 is CASSSREEAEAFF. Written as DNA, the CDR3 is TGTGCCAGCAGCTCAAGGGAAGAGGCTGAAGCTTTCTTT.